This TCR beta chain was sequenced during a study of shared clonotypes between healthy human individuals. Method: immunoSEQ multiplex PCR; TCRdb's copy keeps in-frame clones and lacks some. The sample has 2.3 million or so clones; 93% are singletons. CDR3 size: 11 residues. Germline V gene data show CDR1 as MNHEY and CDR2 as SVGAGI. Trimming stripped 2 bases from V and 8 bases from J, with 6 bases between. Remarks on this clone: Other DNA variants within this sample encode the same CDR3.

It was into CD45RA+ naive and CD45RA-negative memory subsets that the CD4+ cells were split. Input material: naive CD4+ T cells from PBMCs. The subset was: CD45RA+ positively selected. This chain links TRBV6-5 with TRBJ1-2; D might be TRBD1 (6 bases). The sequence derives from a man in his late teens or twenties in good health. Some clones in this sample may be carry-over from other donors' samples. The CDR3 spells CASSYGQGYTF. In nucleotides, the CDR3 is TGTGCCAGCAGTTACGGACAGGGCTACACCTTC.